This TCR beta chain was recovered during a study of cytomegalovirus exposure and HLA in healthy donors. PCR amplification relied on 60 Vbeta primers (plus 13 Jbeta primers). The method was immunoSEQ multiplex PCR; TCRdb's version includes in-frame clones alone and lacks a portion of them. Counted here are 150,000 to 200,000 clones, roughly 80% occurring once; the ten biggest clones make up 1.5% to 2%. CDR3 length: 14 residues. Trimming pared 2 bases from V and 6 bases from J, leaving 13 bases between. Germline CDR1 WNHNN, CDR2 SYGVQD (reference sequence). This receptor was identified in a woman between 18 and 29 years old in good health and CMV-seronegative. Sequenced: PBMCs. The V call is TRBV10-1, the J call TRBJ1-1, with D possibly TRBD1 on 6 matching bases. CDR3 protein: CASSEGDRTAEAFF. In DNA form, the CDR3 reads TGCGCCAGCAGTGAGGGAGACAGGACAGCTGAAGCTTTCTTT.